The 9 T cell receptor beta chains below all came from one sample that was sequenced in a study of tissue T cells after allogeneic stem cell transplantation. TCRdb keeps only in-frame clones here, not all; method: immunoSEQ multiplex PCR. The table includes roughly 30,000 clones, around 86% detected once. The source was blood, collected before transplantation. These receptors originate from a woman between 18 and 50 years old who later had graft-versus-host disease after an allogeneic stem cell transplant.

The rearrangement joins TRBV30 to TRBJ1-2, with 12 bases identical to TRBD1. There are 15 residues in the CDR3. Unmatched junction bases numbered 5, after V lost 0 bases and J lost 6 bases. Germline V gene sequence: CDR1 GTSNPN, CDR2 SVGIG (reference sequence). CDR3 sequence reads: CAWSVGTGGLDGYTF. The CDR3, as DNA: TGTGCCTGGAGTGTGGGGACAGGGGGCTTGGATGGCTACACCTTC.

The V and J genes are TRBV6-6 and TRBJ2-7; the match to TRBD1 covers 7 bases. Germline assignment: CDR1 MNHNY and CDR2 SVGAGI (reference sequence). This CDR3 has 15 amino acids. V gave up 6 bases and J gave up 1 base; unmatched junction bases: 9. The CDR3 DNA follows: TGTGCCAGCAGCCAACTACGGACAGGATCCTACGAGCAGTACTTC. This sequence encodes CASSQLRTGSYEQYF.

The chain combines TRBV12-3 or TRBV12-4 with TRBJ2-1; maybe TRBD1 (6 bases). The CDR3 consists of 11 residues. Trimming took off 5 bases at V and 10 bases at J, with 9 bases between the two ends. CDR3 region: CASSPTGEQFF. CDR3 coding DNA: TGTGCCAGCAGTCCCACAGGGGAGCAGTTCTTC.

The rearrangement links TRBV10-1 to TRBJ1-1; no definite D call. V was trimmed by 3 bases and J by 4 bases, leaving 9 bases between them. CDR1 is WNHNN, CDR2 SYGVQD, per germline (reference sequence). This CDR3 is built from 13 residues. CDR3 sequence (DNA): TGCGCCAGCAGTGAAGACGGGAGCACTGAAGCTTTCTTT. As protein: CASSEDGSTEAFF.

The rearrangement links TRBV14 to TRBJ1-2; 8 nucleotides match TRBD1. V shed 3 bases, J shed 7 bases, and the junction held 1 base outside the gene matches. The CDR3 has 12 amino acids. Germline V gene sequence: CDR1 SGHDN, CDR2 FVKESK. The CDR3 region is CASSQDRVGYTF. CDR3 sequence (DNA): TGTGCCAGCAGCCAGGACAGGGTTGGCTACACCTTC.

The chain's CDR3 is CASSLVAGIYF. The CDR3 region has the DNA TGTGCCAGCAGCTTAGTAGCAGGGATATACTTC. The J gene is TRBJ2-4, the V gene TRBV7-9, with D possibly TRBD1 on 5 matching bases. CDR1 and CDR2 (germline): SEHNR, FQNEAQ (reference sequence). Trimming shortened V by 1 base and J by 16 bases, and 11 bases separated the two germline ends. The CDR3 totals 11 residues.

J is TRBJ2-1 and V is TRBV21-1; the DNA was not compared with TRBD1, the D call given in the table. TRBV21-1 is assigned pseudogene status. The CDR3 sequence is 12 residues long. CDR3 DNA: TGTGCCATCCCCCCGGGACAGGGGGCACGGTTCTTC. Its translation: CAIPPGQGARFF.

V usage is TRBV29-1 and J usage is TRBJ2-7; TRBD2 might be the D (5 bases). Germline V CDR1 and CDR2: SQVTM, ANQGSEA. The CDR3 covers 13 residues. Trimming shortened V by 5 bases and J by 3 bases, and 14 bases separated the two germline ends. CDR3 protein: CSVFIGVGYEQYF. In DNA form, the CDR3 reads TGCAGCGTTTTTATCGGGGTCGGCTACGAGCAGTACTTC.

The V and J genes are TRBV18 and TRBJ1-1, with a tentative D call TRBD1 (6 bases). The CDR3 runs to 14 residues. V was shortened by 3 bases and J by 1 base, with 9 bases between the two germline ends. Germline V CDR1 and CDR2: KGHSH, LQKENI. This CDR3 is CASSPLGGNTEAFF. DNA of the CDR3: TGTGCCAGCTCACCTCTAGGGGGGAACACTGAAGCTTTCTTT. Complete variable domain (other parts from reference TRBV18 and TRBJ1-1): NAGVMQNPRHLVRRRGQEARLRCSPMKGHSHVYWYRQLPEEGLKFMVYLQKENIIDESGMPKERFSAEFPKEGPSILRIQQVVRGDSAAYFCASSPLGGNTEAFFGQGTRLTVV.